The 12 T cell receptor beta chains reported below all come from one sample, sequenced in a study of metastatic and nonmetastatic thyroid tumors. Until they underwent thyroid surgery, no patient had received any treatment. With MiXCR, TCRdb called clones anew from the PCR reads. The sample contains around 30,000 clones, 15% of which appear only once. The sample comprised blood. The receptors come from a male donor with papillary thyroid cancer or a benign thyroid nodule (not recorded which). Some clones in this sample may be carry-over from other donors' samples.

Concerning this clone: A much larger clone differs by one base, so this may be a read error. The sample has other DNA sequences that encode this CDR3 too. V is TRBV3-1 and J is TRBJ2-2, with D uncertain. This CDR3 has 12 amino acids. Germline V gives CDR1 LGHDT, CDR2 YNNKEL (reference sequence). V lost 4 bases, J lost 3 bases, and 3 bases lay in between. The CDR3 sequence: CASSPDTGELFF. DNA for the CDR3: TGTGCCAGCAGCCCTGACACCGGGGAGCTGTTTTTT.

This sequence joins TRBV30 and TRBJ1-4, with no clear D. This CDR3 is 12 amino acids long. The V and J ends lost 4 bases and 8 bases respectively, with 11 bases between them. Per germline, CDR1 GTSNPN and CDR2 SVGIG (reference sequence). The CDR3 coding sequence is TGTGCCTGGATCGGGGATTCGGAAAAACTGTTTTTT. This sequence encodes CAWIGDSEKLFF.

The genes are TRBV28 and TRBJ2-1; TRBD1 or TRBD2 may be the D gene (5 bases each). The CDR3 loop spans 13 amino acids. The V and J ends lost 6 bases and 5 bases respectively, with 11 bases between them. The germline V gene has CDR1 MDHEN and CDR2 SYDVKM. The CDR3 sequence is CASRTGTNNEQFF. The CDR3 DNA is TGTGCCAGCAGAACCGGGACGAACAATGAGCAGTTCTTC.

This clone was observed many times. The gene calls are TRBV4-1 and TRBJ2-7; the D gene is possibly TRBD2 (6 bases). The CDR3 extends over 17 amino acids. The V and J ends lost 1 base and 0 bases respectively, with 16 bases between them. CDR1 is MGHRA and CDR2 is YSYEKL in the germline V gene. CDR3 protein: CASSQGPNSGSSYEQYF. The CDR3 DNA sequence: TGCGCCAGCAGCCAAGGGCCCAATAGCGGATCCTCCTACGAGCAGTACTTC.

This clone was recorded many times. The rearrangement links TRBV19 to TRBJ1-5, with D possibly being TRBD1 (5 bases). The germline gives CDR1 LNHDA, CDR2 SQIVND (reference sequence). Trimming removed 5 bases from V and 5 bases from J, with 28 bases in between. CDR3 length equals 19 residues. Here the CDR3 reads CASSFTSGTSWSAHQPQHF. The CDR3 bases are TGTGCCAGTAGTTTTACCTCCGGGACGTCCTGGTCGGCGCATCAGCCCCAGCATTTT.

This clone was picked up many times. The J gene is TRBJ2-7, the V gene TRBV6-2 or TRBV6-3, with TRBD2 identical over 9 bases. CDR3 length: 15 amino acids. V gave up 7 bases and J gave up 3 bases; unmatched junction bases: 10. Germline V lookup: CDR1 MNHEY, CDR2 SVGEGT. The CDR3 DNA sequence: TGTGCCAGCACTCCACCCAGCGGGGGGCTCTACGAGCAGTACTTC. Its protein is CASTPPSGGLYEQYF.

In its sample, this clone was seen a few times. The chain combines TRBV7-8 with TRBJ2-3, with 9 nucleotides matching TRBD2. The V gene's germline CDR1 is SGHVS and CDR2 FQNEAQ. The CDR3 has 15 residues. After removal of 6 bases from V and 1 base from J, the junction contained 5 bases not matched to a gene. The CDR3 coding sequence is TGTGCCAGCAGGAGACTAGCGGTATGCACAGATACGCAGTATTTT. Translating gives CASRRLAVCTDTQYF.

This clone was seen many times. This rearrangement joins TRBV20-1 to TRBJ2-5, with 8 bases identical to TRBD1. The germline CDR1 and CDR2 sequences are DFQATT and SNEGSKA (reference sequence). This CDR3 comprises 22 residues. The junction had 30 bases not matched to a gene; V was cut back by 3 bases and J by 3 bases. CDR3 coding DNA: TGCAGTGCTAGGGGATTTTTCGTAGGGCACGAGGGCGTGGGGACAGGAGAAGAGACCCAGTACTTC. Translated: CSARGFFVGHEGVGTGEETQYF.

This clone was counted at least ten times. The CDR3 coding sequence is TGTGCCAGTAGTATTGAGACCGGGACAGGGGGGGAGACCCAGTACTTC. It is translated as CASSIETGTGGETQYF. The V and J genes are TRBV19 and TRBJ2-5; the match to TRBD1 covers 11 bases. Unmatched junction bases numbered 8, after V lost 3 bases and J lost 5 bases. Germline V gene data show CDR1 as LNHDA and CDR2 as SQIVND (reference sequence). This CDR3 spans 16 amino acids.

The table lists this clone with a few counts. At one of its ends the junction is not consistent with the germline gene, which may arise from a read error. The chain joins TRBV3-1 to TRBJ2-1; 9 nucleotides match TRBD2. Germline values: CDR1 LGHDT, CDR2 YNNKEL (reference sequence). This CDR3 spans 16 amino acids. CDR3 loop: CASSHSAGGTYNEQLF. The CDR3 DNA is TGTGCCAGCAGCCATTCCGCGGGAGGGACCTACAATGAGCAGCTCTTC.

This clone was seen many times. The genes are TRBV7-6 and TRBJ1-2; possibly TRBD1 for D (6 bases). The CDR3 extends over 13 amino acids. Deletions cut 5 bases from V and 8 bases from J, with 15 bases between. From germline, CDR1 is SGHVS and CDR2 FNYEAQ. CDR3 sequence: CASSVIGGEGYTF. The CDR3 DNA reads TGTGCCAGCAGCGTCATAGGGGGGGAAGGCTACACCTTC.

This clone appeared many times. DNA for the CDR3: TGTGCCAGTAGTATAGGGGGGGAGGTGGACATTCAGTACTTC. It is translated as CASSIGGEVDIQYF. The chain recombines TRBV19 with TRBJ2-4; D possibly corresponds to TRBD2 (6 bases). The V end was cut by 1 base, the J end by 8 bases, with 12 bases between. Germline V CDR1 and CDR2: LNHDA, SQIVND (reference sequence). There are 14 residues in the CDR3.